The 27 T cell receptor beta chains below all came from one sample that was sequenced in a study of blood T cell repertoires in COVID-19. Here immunoSEQ multiplex PCR was the method, and the copy in TCRdb shows in-frame clones only, minus some. The data contain roughly 180,000 clones, about 85% of them seen just once; the ten biggest clones take up 6.5% to 7.5%. The specimen sequenced was peripheral blood. All receptors come from a man aged 80 or over with COVID-19, enrolled during active disease.

This chain joins TRBV5-6 and TRBJ2-1; TRBD2 agrees at 12 bases. The V and J ends lost 3 bases and 2 bases, in that order; junction bases with no gene match: 6. The CDR3 covers 17 residues. Per the germline V gene, CDR1 is SGHDT and CDR2 is YYEEEE. The CDR3: CASSSTSGGSTYNEQFF. DNA of the CDR3: TGTGCCAGCAGCTCGACTAGCGGGGGTTCCACCTACAATGAGCAGTTCTTC.

The genes are TRBV5-1 and TRBJ1-2; tentatively, D is TRBD1 (6 bases). CDR1 and CDR2 from the germline V gene are SGHRS and YFSETQ. CDR3 length: 14 residues. The V and J ends lost 3 bases and 6 bases respectively, with 15 bases between them. CDR3 coding DNA: TGCGCCAGCAGCTCGAACAGGGCTTTGGATGGCTACACCTTC. Its translation: CASSSNRALDGYTF.

This chain links TRBV6-5 with TRBJ1-5, with a possible D match to TRBD1 (5 bases). Germline CDR1 reads MNHEY; CDR2 reads SVGAGI. This CDR3 contains 13 residues. V lost 8 bases and J 10 bases, leaving 18 bases between the germline ends. The CDR3 is CASWGESARPQHF. In DNA form, the CDR3 reads TGTGCCAGCTGGGGGGAGTCTGCCCGACCCCAGCATTTT.

This rearrangement joins TRBV7-9 to TRBJ1-6, with a weak D call TRBD1 (5 bases). The ends were cut back, 2 bases at V and 6 bases at J, with 8 bases in the middle. The germline CDR1 and CDR2 sequences are SEHNR and FQNEAQ (reference sequence). The CDR3 loop spans 14 amino acids. The CDR3 loop reads CASSLRGPNSPLHF. The CDR3 DNA reads as TGTGCCAGCAGCTTAAGGGGTCCTAATTCACCCCTCCACTTT.

The V call is TRBV6-5, the J call TRBJ2-1; 13 bases agree with TRBD2. The CDR3 totals 14 residues. Per germline, CDR1 MNHEY and CDR2 SVGAGI. The ends lost 6 bases at V and 9 bases at J; junction bases unmatched: 5. CDR3 coding DNA: TGTGCCAGCAGACGGACTAGCGGGGGTCGTGAGCAGTTCTTC. Residues: CASRRTSGGREQFF.

This clone was counted a single time. The V and J genes are TRBV15 and TRBJ1-4; D may be TRBD1 (5 bases). Germline assignment: CDR1 LNHNV and CDR2 YYDKDF (reference sequence). With 1 base removed from V and 10 bases from J, the gap between germline ends came to 10 bases. The CDR3 length is 13 residues. Here the CDR3 DNA reads TGTGCCACCAGCAGAGGGACAATCCGAAAACTGTTTTTT. This codes for CATSRGTIRKLFF. Supplemented by reference TRBV15 and TRBJ1-4, the full variable domain reads DAMVIQNPRYQVTQFGKPVTLSCSQTLNHNVMYWYQQKSSQAPKLLFHYYDKDFNNEADTPDNFQSRRPNTSFCFLDIRSPGLGDTAMYLCATSRGTIRKLFFGSGTQLSVL.

This clone was counted a few times. V and J are TRBV19 and TRBJ1-2, with a weak D call TRBD1 (6 bases). Germline CDR1 reads LNHDA; CDR2 reads SQIVND (reference sequence). The CDR3 runs 13 residues. Trimming removed 6 bases from V and 5 bases from J, with 13 bases in between. DNA for the CDR3: TGTGCCAGTAGCACCGGACAGTTATATGGCTACACCTTC. It translates to CASSTGQLYGYTF.

V usage is TRBV18 and J usage is TRBJ1-1; 7 bases match TRBD1. The V gene end was trimmed by 2 bases and the J gene end by 3 bases; junction bases not matched to a gene: 6. CDR1 is KGHSH and CDR2 is LQKENI in the germline V gene. The CDR3 has 15 residues. CDR3 protein: CASSPRTGRDTEAFF. For the CDR3, the DNA is TGTGCCAGCTCACCAAGGACAGGTAGAGACACTGAAGCTTTCTTT.

The chain recombines TRBV21-1 with TRBJ1-6; the table assigns TRBD1, which was not confirmed against the DNA. TRBV21-1 is noted as a pseudogene. This CDR3 region has 15 residues. The CDR3 DNA sequence: TGTGCCAGCAGACGACAGGGGAACGTGGGTTCACCCCTCCACTTT. Residues: CASRRQGNVGSPLHF.

The rearrangement uses TRBV9 and TRBJ2-7; possible D gene TRBD1, 5 bases. The length of the CDR3 is 15 residues. The V and J ends lost 0 bases and 5 bases respectively, with 15 bases between them. Germline assignment: CDR1 SGDLS and CDR2 YYNGEE. In DNA, the CDR3 is TGTGCCAGCAGCGTAGGGCAGGGCAGATACCACGAGCAGTACTTC. Its translation is CASSVGQGRYHEQYF.

In the case of this clone: An end of the junction does not agree with germline; a read error may underlie this. V usage is TRBV3-1 (or the pseudogene TRBV3-2) and J usage is TRBJ1-1; no clear D. There are 14 residues in the CDR3. Germline CDR1 and CDR2: LGHDT and YNNKEL (reference sequence). CDR3 nucleotide sequence: TGTGCCAGCAGTCAAGACACAGTGAACACTGAAGCTTTCTTT. This codes for CASSQDTVNTEAFF.

This chain joins TRBV29-1 and TRBJ2-7; 13 bases line up with TRBD2. The CDR3 spans 16 residues. Looked up from germline, CDR1 is SQVTM and CDR2 is ANQGSEA. V lost 6 bases and J lost 3; bases outside the gene matches: 11. The CDR3 spells CSVFPGLAGNVYEQYF. As DNA, the CDR3 is TGCAGCGTGTTCCCGGGACTAGCGGGGAATGTCTACGAGCAGTACTTC.

J is TRBJ1-1 and V is TRBV5-1, with D possibly being TRBD1 (6 bases). The CDR3 loop spans 15 amino acids. In germline, CDR1 is SGHRS, CDR2 YFSETQ. V lost 4 bases and J lost 1, with 14 bases in between. The CDR3 protein is CASSPSGHSNTEAFF. The CDR3 region has the DNA TGCGCCAGCAGCCCATCGGGACACTCGAACACTGAAGCTTTCTTT.

The V call is TRBV13, the J call TRBJ2-3; 8 nucleotides line up with TRBD1. Looked up from germline, CDR1 is PRHDT and CDR2 is FYEKMQ (reference sequence). This CDR3 has 17 residues. After removal of 4 bases from V and 0 bases from J, the junction contained 9 bases not matched to a gene. CDR3 nucleotide sequence: TGTGCCAGCAGCTCCACCTCAGGGGGCACTAGCACAGATACGCAGTATTTT. Protein: CASSSTSGGTSTDTQYF.

This chain's CDR3 is CASHPRQGDLNTGELFF. The CDR3 DNA reads as TGTGCCAGTCACCCCAGACAGGGGGATTTGAACACCGGGGAGCTGTTTTTT. The rearrangement links TRBV19 to TRBJ2-2; the match to TRBD1 covers 9 bases. J lost 1 base, V lost 8 bases, and 11 bases had no gene match. Per the germline V gene, CDR1 is LNHDA and CDR2 is SQIVND (reference sequence). The CDR3 extends over 17 amino acids.

The rearrangement links TRBV10-1 to TRBJ2-2; weak D call: TRBD1 (5 bases). Trimming shortened V by 0 bases and J by 8 bases, and 10 bases separated the two germline ends. Looked up from germline, CDR1 is WNHNN and CDR2 is SYGVQD (reference sequence). The CDR3 contains 14 residues. CDR3 protein: CASSESGASGELFF. For the CDR3, the DNA is TGCGCCAGCAGTGAGTCAGGGGCCTCGGGGGAGCTGTTTTTT.

This CDR3 reads CATMPGGSFYEQYF. The CDR3 DNA is TGTGCCACCATGCCGGGGGGGTCTTTCTACGAGCAGTACTTC. This chain joins TRBV6-1 and TRBJ2-5, with 8 bases lining up with TRBD2. The J call is doubtful: the DNA matches TRBJ2-7 better. Germline CDR1 and CDR2: MNHNS and SASEGT. The CDR3 is 14 amino acids.

The chain is built from TRBV2 and TRBJ1-2, with D possibly matching TRBD1 (6 bases). Between the trimmed V and J ends, which lost 5 bases and 8 bases, there was a span of 15 bases. There are 13 residues in the CDR3. Germline V lookup: CDR1 SNHLY, CDR2 FYNNEI. CDR3: CASSPSGGGGYTF. In nucleotides, the CDR3 is TGTGCCAGCAGTCCCTCGGGAGGGGGGGGCTACACCTTC. Complete variable domain (other parts from reference TRBV2 and TRBJ1-2): EPEVTQTPSHQVTQMGQEVILRCVPISNHLYFYWYRQILGQKVEFLVSFYNNEISEKSEIFDDQFSVERPDGSNFTLKIRSTKLEDSAMYFCASSPSGGGGYTFGSGTRLTVV.

This chain joins TRBV11-2 and TRBJ2-1; TRBD1 aligns across 7 bases. The V gene end was trimmed by 3 bases and the J gene end by 8 bases; junction bases not matched to a gene: 4. From germline, CDR1 is SGHAT and CDR2 FQNNGV. This CDR3 region has 13 residues. CDR3 protein: CASSFTGVYEQFF. In DNA form, the CDR3 reads TGTGCCAGCAGCTTCACAGGGGTCTATGAGCAGTTCTTC.

This clone was detected only a few times. V usage is TRBV5-6 and J usage is TRBJ2-7; TRBD1 might be the D (6 bases). The germline V gene has CDR1 SGHDT and CDR2 YYEEEE. CDR3 length: 15 amino acids. Trimming stripped 2 bases from V and 2 bases from J, with 14 bases between. CDR3 sequence (DNA): TGTGCCAGCAGCTTTTACAGGGACCGTCCCTACGAGCAGTACTTC. Residues: CASSFYRDRPYEQYF.

The chain employs TRBV10-3 and TRBJ1-4; possible D gene TRBD1, 5 bases. Germline CDR1 ENHRY, CDR2 SYGVKD. The CDR3 covers 14 residues. Trimming took 3 bases from V and 6 from J, leaving 11 bases between them. For the CDR3, the DNA is TGTGCCATCAGTGATCCGGGGGTAGATGAAAAACTGTTTTTT. Translation gives CAISDPGVDEKLFF.

The DNA for the CDR3 is TGCAGCGTTCAGGGGACGGCACCCAATGAGCAGTTCTTC. Amino acids: CSVQGTAPNEQFF. The J gene is TRBJ2-1, the V gene TRBV29-1; D is perhaps TRBD1 (6 bases). The CDR3 is made up of 13 amino acids. Germline V gene data show CDR1 as SQVTM and CDR2 as ANQGSEA. With 5 bases removed from V and 6 bases from J, the gap between germline ends came to 14 bases.

The gene calls are TRBV5-4 and TRBJ1-2; D unresolved. Trimming left V 4 bases short and J 0 bases short, with 16 bases between. Per germline, CDR1 SGHNT and CDR2 YYREEE (reference sequence). The CDR3 contains 16 residues. The CDR3 nucleotides are TGTGCCAGCAGCGTGCTCACGGTCTTAGCTAACTATGGCTACACCTTC. It specifies CASSVLTVLANYGYTF.

This clone was counted once. The rearrangement links TRBV3-1 (or the pseudogene TRBV3-2) to TRBJ1-1, with D perhaps TRBD1 (5 bases). The germline V gene encodes CDR1 LGHDT and CDR2 YNNKEL (reference sequence). The CDR3 is 16 residues long. Trimming left V 1 base short and J 5 bases short, with 17 bases between. The CDR3 DNA follows: TGTGCCAGCAGCCAAGTCGTTAGTCAGGGTGGGACTGAAGCTTTCTTT. Translation gives CASSQVVSQGGTEAFF.

The chain uses TRBV27 and TRBJ2-2; 9 bases are a match to TRBD1. V lost 7 bases, J lost 1 base, and 4 bases stayed unmatched. There are 15 residues in the CDR3. Germline assignment: CDR1 MNHEY and CDR2 SMNVEV (reference sequence). In DNA form, the CDR3 reads TGTGCCAGCACAAGGACAGGGGAGAACACCGGGGAGCTGTTTTTT. Translated, it gives CASTRTGENTGELFF.

The chain is built from TRBV6-5 and TRBJ1-2; 7 bases map to TRBD1. This CDR3 is 13 amino acids long. Per germline, CDR1 MNHEY and CDR2 SVGAGI. V shed 5 bases and J 7 bases; nucleotides not matched to a gene: 7. The CDR3 spells CASSRQGKSGYTF. The CDR3 coding sequence is TGTGCCAGCAGTCGACAGGGAAAGAGTGGCTACACCTTC.

The chain has TRBV4-1 and TRBJ1-1; D gene unclear. Germline V gives CDR1 MGHRA, CDR2 YSYEKL. The germline V and J ends were trimmed by 0 bases and 3 bases, with 20 bases remaining between them. There are 18 residues in the CDR3. The CDR3 reads CASSQEGIGFMGDTEAFF. The CDR3 DNA reads as TGCGCCAGCAGCCAAGAGGGTATCGGGTTTATGGGAGACACTGAAGCTTTCTTT.